What follows are 8 T cell receptor beta chains derived from one specimen sequenced in a study of neurological immune-mediated disorders. TCRdb re-called the 5' RACE reads with MiXCR, one entry per CDR3 protein. The sample consists of tens of thousands of distinct CDR3 sequences, around 25% of them appearing once. The sequencing sample was made of PBMCs. Receptors were obtained from a woman aged 70-85 years in good health.

As to this clonotype: The junction shows a germline mismatch at one end, possibly a read error. V and J are TRBV5-1 and TRBJ2-5, with D possibly matching TRBD1 (8 bases). The CDR3 loop spans 15 amino acids. Germline V gives CDR1 SGHRS, CDR2 YFSETQ. The CDR3 here is CTSSLGGTGEETQHF. The CDR3 DNA is TGCACCAGCAGCCTGGGAGGGACAGGAGAAGAGACCCAGCACTTC.

Many counts were recorded for this clonotype. The V and J genes are TRBV5-1 and TRBJ2-4, with D possibly being TRBD2 (6 bases). V shed 1 base and J shed 9 bases, with 14 bases lying between them. Germline V CDR1 and CDR2: SGHRS, YFSETQ. This CDR3 region has 14 residues. CDR3 DNA: TGCGCCAGCAGCTTGCTGCAGGGAGGTGGCATTCAGTACTTC. Its translation is CASSLLQGGGIQYF. Full variable domain (missing parts from reference TRBV5-1 and TRBJ2-4): KAGVTQTPRYLIKTRGQQVTLSCSPISGHRSVSWYQQTPGQGLQFLFEYFSETQRNKGNFPGRFSGRQFSNSRSEMNVSTLELGDSALYLCASSLLQGGGIQYFGAGTRLSVL.

The chain couples TRBV7-2 to TRBJ1-6; the D is unclear. With 2 bases removed from V and 9 bases from J, the gap between germline ends came to 23 bases. The CDR3 totals 18 residues. Germline V gene sequence: CDR1 SGHTA, CDR2 FQGNSA. The CDR3 spells CASSLRVAGSSVGSPLHF. CDR3 bases: TGTGCCAGCAGCTTAAGAGTGGCAGGATCATCCGTCGGTTCACCCCTCCACTTT.

CDR3 sequence (DNA): TGTGCCAGTAGTCCCGGGGGGCGCGTCTCTGGAAACACCATATATTTT. As protein: CASSPGGRVSGNTIYF. The rearrangement uses TRBV19 and TRBJ1-3; a weak D match, TRBD1 (6 bases). CDR1 LNHDA and CDR2 SQIVND come from the germline V gene (reference sequence). The CDR3 is 16 residues long. Trimming removed 5 bases at V and 0 bases at J, with 14 bases between. The variable domain in full, completed from reference TRBV19 and TRBJ1-3, reads DGGITQSPKYLFRKEGQNVTLSCEQNLNHDAMYWYRQDPGQGLRLIYYSQIVNDFQKGDIAEGYSVSREKKESFPLTVTSAQKNPTAFYLCASSPGGRVSGNTIYFGEGSWLTVV.

This clonotype was seen many times. This chain links TRBV7-2 with TRBJ1-4; no reliable D call. Trimming took off 2 bases at V and 0 bases at J, with 7 bases between the two ends. The CDR3 is 15 residues long. Germline-derived CDR1 and CDR2 are SGHTA and FQGNSA. The CDR3 coding sequence is TGTGCCAGCAGCTTATGGGCGGCAACTAATGAAAAACTGTTTTTT. It specifies CASSLWAATNEKLFF.

This chain links TRBV7-9 with TRBJ2-7, with D tentatively TRBD1 (6 bases). The germline V gene has CDR1 SEHNR and CDR2 FQNEAQ (reference sequence). Between the trimmed V and J ends, which lost 3 bases and 7 bases, there was a span of 22 bases. The CDR3 covers 16 residues. The CDR3 is CASSFMGDTVLGEQYF. The CDR3 region has the DNA TGTGCCAGCAGCTTTATGGGGGACACGGTCTTGGGAGAGCAGTACTTC.

This clonotype was counted at least ten times. The chain links TRBV4-3 to TRBJ2-3; 14 nucleotides line up with TRBD2. Germline CDR1 is LGHNA and CDR2 is YSLEER. With 0 bases clipped from V and 6 bases from J, the junction kept 23 bases outside the gene matches. The CDR3 sequence is 23 residues long. The CDR3 spells CASSQDPAPRLAGGPSERDTQYF. The CDR3 DNA reads as TGCGCCAGCAGCCAAGATCCGGCCCCCCGACTAGCGGGAGGGCCCTCTGAGAGGGATACGCAGTATTTT.

The V gene is TRBV29-1, the J gene TRBJ2-5; D tentatively fits TRBD1 or TRBD2 (5 bases each). CDR3 length: 12 amino acids. Trimming stripped 5 bases from V and 3 bases from J, with 10 bases between. From germline, CDR1 is SQVTM and CDR2 ANQGSEA. The CDR3 spells CSVRGVKETQYF. CDR3 coding DNA: TGCAGCGTTCGGGGCGTTAAAGAGACCCAGTACTTC.